A selection of T cell receptor beta chains follows, all from one sample in a study of PD-L1 blockade in urothelial cancer. Profiled with immunoSEQ multiplex PCR; TCRdb holds only in-frame clones, not every one. The data hold 100,000 to 150,000 clones, with around 85% observed a single time. Sequences were derived from PBMCs, sampled around atezolizumab (anti-PD-L1) treatment. All receptors come from a man in his fifties with urothelial cancer. Each CDR3 is given without its conserved first and last residue. The size entry is marked missing in some rows and otherwise reads once, few, many or a size class.

clone_size	cdr3_length	v_call	cdr3_aa
.	11	TRBV28	ASGQYSNQPQH
.	13	TRBV27	ASSYASGRAYEQF
.	12	TRBV9	ASSASTSTDTQY
.	13	TRBV28	ASSLYGTGFTEAF
.	14	TRBV6-5	ASSYNGREGHDTQY
.	8	TRBV6-1	ASRVTAAF
.	10	TRBV27	ASSLRGNEQF
.	13	TRBV5-6	ASRPPGTGGYEQY
once	12	TRBV6-1	ASSKGGWGAEAF
.	14	TRBV27	ASSFGGGQGSYGYT